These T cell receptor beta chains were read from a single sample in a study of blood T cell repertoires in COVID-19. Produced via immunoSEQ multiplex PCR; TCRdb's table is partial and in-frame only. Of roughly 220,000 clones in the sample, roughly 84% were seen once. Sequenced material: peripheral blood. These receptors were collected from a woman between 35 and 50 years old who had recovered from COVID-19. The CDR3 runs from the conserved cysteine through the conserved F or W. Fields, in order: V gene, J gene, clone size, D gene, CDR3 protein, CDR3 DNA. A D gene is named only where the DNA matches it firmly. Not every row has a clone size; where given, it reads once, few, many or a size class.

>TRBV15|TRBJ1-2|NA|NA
CATSRDRRAGDMGGYTF
TGTGCCACCAGCAGAGATCGGAGAGCAGGGGACATGGGTGGCTACACCTTC
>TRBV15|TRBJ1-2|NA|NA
CATSRDPQTYGYTF
TGTGCCACCAGCAGAGATCCACAAACCTATGGCTACACCTTC
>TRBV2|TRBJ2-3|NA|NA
CASSRGISTDTQYF
TGTGCCAGCAGTCGGGGGATAAGCACAGATACGCAGTATTTT
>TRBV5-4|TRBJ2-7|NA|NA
CASSPDRWAYEQYF
TGTGCCAGCAGCCCCGACAGGTGGGCCTACGAGCAGTACTTC
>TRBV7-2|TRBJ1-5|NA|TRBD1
CASSLRGQGGNQPQHF
TGTGCCAGCAGCTTAAGGGGACAGGGAGGTAATCAGCCCCAGCATTTT
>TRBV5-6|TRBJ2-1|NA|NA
CASSGTGPLFGQFF
TGTGCCAGCAGCGGAACAGGGCCACTCTTTGGGCAGTTCTTC
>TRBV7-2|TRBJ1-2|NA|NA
CASSLGSGAGVNYGYTF
TGTGCCAGCAGCTTAGGGTCTGGCGCAGGGGTTAACTATGGCTACACCTTC
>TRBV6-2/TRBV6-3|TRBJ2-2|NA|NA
CASSYGPTGNTGELFF
TGTGCCAGCAGTTACGGCCCGACGGGGAACACCGGGGAGCTGTTTTTT
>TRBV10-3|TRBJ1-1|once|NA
CAISELGLSNTEAFF
TGTGCCATCAGTGAGTTAGGACTGTCGAACACTGAAGCTTTCTTT
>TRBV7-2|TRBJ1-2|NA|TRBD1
CASSLAGQGAGGYTF
TGTGCCAGCAGCTTAGCCGGGCAGGGGGCGGGTGGCTACACCTTC
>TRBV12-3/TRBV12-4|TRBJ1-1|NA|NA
CASKTALNTEAFF
TGTGCCAGCAAGACAGCCCTGAACACTGAAGCTTTCTTT
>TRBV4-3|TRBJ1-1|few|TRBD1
CASSPSMGQSMNTEAFF
TGCGCCAGCAGCCCGTCAATGGGACAGAGCATGAACACTGAAGCTTTCTTT
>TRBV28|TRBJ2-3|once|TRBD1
CASSTGQGPDTQYF
TGTGCCAGCAGCACGGGACAGGGCCCCGATACGCAGTATTTT
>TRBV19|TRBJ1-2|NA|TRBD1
CASSALTGTGGVYGYTF
TGTGCCAGTAGTGCCCTCACCGGGACAGGGGGCGTCTATGGCTACACCTTC
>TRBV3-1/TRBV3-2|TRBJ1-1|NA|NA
CASSLRDTNTEAFF
TGTGCCAGCAGCCTCCGGGACACTAACACTGAAGCTTTCTTT
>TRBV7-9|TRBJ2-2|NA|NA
CASSRMLLTPRENTGELFF
TGTGCCAGCAGCCGAATGTTATTAACCCCGAGAGAGAACACCGGGGAGCTGTTTTTT
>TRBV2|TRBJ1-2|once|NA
CASKSGDDYGYTF
TGTGCCAGCAAATCGGGGGACGACTATGGCTACACCTTC
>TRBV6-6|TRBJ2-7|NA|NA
CASSYQGGDRYEQYF
TGTGCCAGCAGTTACCAAGGAGGGGATCGCTACGAGCAGTACTTC
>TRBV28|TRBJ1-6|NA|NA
CASNSLGGIGNSPLHF
TGTGCCAGCAATTCCCTCGGGGGTATTGGGAATTCACCCCTCCACTTT
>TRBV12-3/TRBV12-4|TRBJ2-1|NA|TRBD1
CASRDSSYNEQFF
TGTGCCAGCCGGGACAGCTCCTACAATGAGCAGTTCTTC
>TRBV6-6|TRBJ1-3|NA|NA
CASSSSQGNTIYF
TGTGCCAGCAGTTCCTCGCAGGGAAACACCATATATTTT
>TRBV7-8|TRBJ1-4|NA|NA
CASSFVSGREKLFF
TGTGCCAGCAGCTTCGTATCTGGGCGTGAAAAACTGTTTTTT
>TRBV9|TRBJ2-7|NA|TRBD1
CASSPPGQGAYEQYF
TGTGCCAGCAGCCCACCGGGACAGGGGGCCTACGAGCAGTACTTC
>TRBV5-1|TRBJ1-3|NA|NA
CASSLARPKSGNTIYF
TGCGCCAGCAGCTTGGCCAGGCCTAAATCTGGAAACACCATATATTTT
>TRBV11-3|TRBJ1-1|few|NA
CASSLQGGRTEAFF
TGTGCCAGCAGCTTACAGGGCGGAAGGACTGAAGCTTTCTTT
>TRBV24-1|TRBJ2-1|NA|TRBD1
CATGTGEVNEQFF
TGTGCAACCGGGACAGGGGAGGTTAATGAGCAGTTCTTC
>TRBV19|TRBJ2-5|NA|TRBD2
CASSIGNSGQETQYF
TGTGCCAGTAGTATAGGGAATAGCGGGCAAGAGACCCAGTACTTC
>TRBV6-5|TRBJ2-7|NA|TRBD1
CASTRDSLSEQYF
TGTGCCAGCACCCGGGACAGCCTCTCCGAGCAGTACTTC
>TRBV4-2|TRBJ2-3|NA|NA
CASSQVTQGGSDTQYF
TGTGCCAGCAGCCAAGTTACCCAGGGTGGTTCAGATACGCAGTATTTT
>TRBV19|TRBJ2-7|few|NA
CASSTFGTYEQYF
TGTGCCAGTAGTACCTTCGGGACCTACGAGCAGTACTTC
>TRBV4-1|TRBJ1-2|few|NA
CASSQDGWQINYGYTF
TGCGCCAGCAGCCAAGATGGTTGGCAGATTAACTATGGCTACACCTTC
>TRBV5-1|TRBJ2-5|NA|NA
CASSLVGQGGQETQYF
TGCGCCAGCAGCTTGGTTGGACAGGGAGGGCAAGAGACCCAGTACTTC
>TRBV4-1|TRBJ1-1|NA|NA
CASSQGRNTEAFF
TGCGCCAGCAGCCAAGGGAGGAACACTGAAGCTTTCTTT
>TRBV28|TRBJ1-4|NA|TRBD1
CASNQQGNGYEKLFF
TGTGCCAGCAACCAACAGGGGAACGGCTATGAAAAACTGTTTTTT
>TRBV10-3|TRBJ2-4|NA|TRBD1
CAISDGAGGGGGIQYF
TGTGCCATCAGTGACGGGGCAGGGGGTGGTGGTGGCATTCAGTACTTC
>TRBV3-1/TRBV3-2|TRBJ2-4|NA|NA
CASSHDRLVGNIQYF
TGTGCCAGCAGCCACGACAGACTAGTCGGAAACATTCAGTACTTC
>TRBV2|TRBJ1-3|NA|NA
CASSSQGGGNTIYF
TGTGCCAGCAGTTCCCAGGGTGGGGGAAACACCATATATTTT
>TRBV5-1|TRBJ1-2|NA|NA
CASSLGPAGDYGYTF
TGCGCCAGCAGCTTGGGGCCGGCAGGGGACTATGGCTACACCTTC
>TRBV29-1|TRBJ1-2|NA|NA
CSSFVGGYGYTF
TGCAGCTCTTTTGTCGGGGGGTATGGCTACACCTTC
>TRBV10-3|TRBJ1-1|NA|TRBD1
CAISEQQGADTEAFF
TGTGCCATCAGTGAACAGCAGGGGGCGGACACTGAAGCTTTCTTT
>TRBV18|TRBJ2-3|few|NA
CASSPIPNFQAGVARDTQYF
TGTGCCAGCTCACCCATACCTAATTTCCAGGCAGGGGTTGCGCGGGATACGCAGTATTTT
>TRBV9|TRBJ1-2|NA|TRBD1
CASSALWGTGRTISYGYTF
TGTGCCAGCAGCGCCTTATGGGGGACAGGACGAACTATCAGCTATGGCTACACCTTC
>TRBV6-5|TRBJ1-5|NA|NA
CASSYQRSNQPQHF
TGTGCCAGCAGTTACCAACGGAGCAATCAGCCCCAGCATTTT
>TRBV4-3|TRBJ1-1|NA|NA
CASSQEWSTEAFF
TGCGCCAGCAGCCAAGAGTGGAGCACTGAAGCTTTCTTT
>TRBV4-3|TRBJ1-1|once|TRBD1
CASSQGYRGTEAFF
TGCGCCAGCAGCCAAGGCTACAGGGGAACTGAAGCTTTCTTT
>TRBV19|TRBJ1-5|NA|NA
CASSIDRENQPQHF
TGTGCCAGTAGTATAGATCGGGAGAATCAGCCCCAGCATTTT
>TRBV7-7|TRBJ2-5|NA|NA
CASSLMSGPQETQYF
TGTGCTAGCAGCTTAATGTCAGGGCCCCAAGAGACCCAGTACTTC
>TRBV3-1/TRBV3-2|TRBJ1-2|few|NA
CASSQDRVYGYTF
TGTGCCAGCAGCCAAGACAGGGTCTATGGCTACACCTTC
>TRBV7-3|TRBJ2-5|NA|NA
CASSLISRETQYF
TGTGCCAGCAGCTTAATCTCCAGAGAGACCCAGTACTTC
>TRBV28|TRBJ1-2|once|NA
CASSSNLGRGDGYTF
TGTGCCAGCAGTTCTAATCTGGGGCGCGGTGATGGCTACACCTTC
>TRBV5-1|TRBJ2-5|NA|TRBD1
CASSFWGQTQETQYF
TGCGCCAGCAGCTTCTGGGGACAGACCCAAGAGACCCAGTACTTC
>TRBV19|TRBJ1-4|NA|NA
CASRTGYNEKLFF
TGTGCCAGTAGAACAGGATATAATGAAAAACTGTTTTTT
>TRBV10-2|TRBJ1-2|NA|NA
CASLDGGYTF
TGCGCCAGCCTAGACGGGGGCTACACCTTC
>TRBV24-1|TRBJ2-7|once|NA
CATSGPGGYEQYF
TGTGCCACCAGTGGCCCTGGGGGGTACGAGCAGTACTTC
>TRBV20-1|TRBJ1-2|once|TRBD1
CSASDQRTGNYGYTF
TGCAGTGCTAGTGACCAAAGGACAGGAAACTATGGCTACACCTTC